Sequencing of this T cell receptor (beta chain) was carried out in a study of T cells after posttransplantation cyclophosphamide. This clone was picked up many times. Unmatched junction bases numbered 8, after V lost 5 bases and J lost 5 bases. This CDR3 is built from 14 residues. CDR1 is SGHAT, CDR2 FQNNGV, per germline. TCRdb keeps only in-frame clones here, not all; method: immunoSEQ multiplex PCR. Listed for the sample are 36,000 or so clones, none seen a single time. The chain joins TRBV11-2 to TRBJ2-7, with TRBD1 matching 8 bases. The source material was PBMCs. This TCR was recovered from a girl aged 5-17 years in good health, CMV-negative, and a related stem cell transplant donor. In DNA form, the CDR3 reads TGTGCCAGCAGCCGAAGACAGGGGCGGGACGAGCAGTACTTC. Protein: CASSRRQGRDEQYF.